The source of this T cell receptor beta chain is a study of shared clonotypes between healthy human individuals. Study details: Sampling drew on donors who were a couple of women and a few men aged 18 to 49. CD8 memory received one plate per donor, CD8 naive two, CD4 memory three and CD4 naive three. General study results and limits: Blood was the sole source, and tissue repertoires probably differ.

A note on this clone: Its specificity is not known.

Only CD45RO-negative cells positively selected for CCR7 counted as naive CD8 cells, so terminally differentiated effector memory CD45RA+ cells were excluded. This CDR3 spans 13 amino acids. The V and J ends lost 6 bases and 1 base respectively, with 10 bases between them. Germline CDR1 and CDR2: MNHNS and SASEGT. At a deep level, the assay was run. Here immunoSEQ multiplex PCR was the method, and the copy in TCRdb shows in-frame clones only, minus some. The sample includes millions of clones, roughly 91% of them seen just once. This rearrangement joins TRBV6-1 to TRBJ2-7, with D perhaps TRBD1 (5 bases). The sequence was obtained from a man aged 18 to 30 in good health. Some clones in this sample may be carry-over from other donors' samples. Material for sequencing was naive CD8+ T cells from PBMCs. The CDR3 nucleotides read TGTGCCAGCAGGGACACAGGTTCCTACGAGCAGTACTTC. The encoded protein is CASRDTGSYEQYF.